This TCR beta chain was obtained from a study of blood T cell repertoires in COVID-19 (TCRdb year 2020). The study in broad terms: Samples covering the acute and convalescent phases of COVID-19 were provided by collaborators in the United States, Italy and Spain. Samples came from the ongoing ImmuneRACE study (first 160 participants) plus 1,254 subjects from 6 global collaborators. The material from the prospective study consisted of cDNA or gDNA derived from T cells, B-cell-depleted T cells, or PBMCs. Where HLA class I and class II types were available, the types were taken from metadata supplied by the sample provider, not from assay-based typing. The repertoires were made available in a free public database intended to serve as a resource for research on the immune response to SARS-CoV-2. Sample metadata almost always included a de-identified subject ID, COVID-19 status, age in years and sex. Deeply sampled blood TCRbeta repertoires from subjects exposed to, actively infected with, or recovered from COVID-19 were included in the dataset. The research as a whole found: The quantity of clinical and demographic metadata differed by source and by participant and was supplied without curation.

For this clone: Its antigen has not been determined. No base quality information exists; no much larger clone differs at one position.

One collaborating source in Seattle enrolled patients during active infection and followed them longitudinally through the course of disease. Whole blood was collected in K2EDTA tubes by collaborating institutions according to the institutions' own protocols. Collaborator samples were shipped for TCRbeta analysis as frozen whole blood, isolated PBMCs, or DNA extracted from either sample type. From cysteine to phenylalanine, the CDR3 is 15 amino acids long. Just the 45-base CDR3 DNA is kept, in frame starting at base 1. The CDR1 and CDR2 encoded by the germline V gene (reference sequence) are SGHNT and YYREEE. Between the V and J ends, shortened by 4 bases and 4 bases respectively, the junction contains 17 bases. The immunoSEQ Assay, a bias-controlled multiplex PCR, was used to amplify TCRbeta CDR3 regions from genomic DNA. From the authors' description of their analysis: The number of nucleated cells in each sample was estimated by amplification of reference gene primers within the assay. To quantify the absolute abundance of each unique TCRbeta CDR3 rearrangement, sequence reads were collapsed and filtered. For each sample, productive Simpson clonality was calculated as the square root of Simpson's diversity index over productive rearrangements. In its TCRdb copy, this immuneACCESS table keeps in-frame sequences only and misses some clones. Where compared with another copy, unresolved V genes explain less than half of these, and the others have no known cause. That table furnishes V, J and clone size, whereas the DNA furnished D and trimming. The sample table lists approximately 180,000 clones, approximately 80% of them with a count of one. 6.5% to 7.5% of the sample rests with the top ten.

The clonotype comes from a woman aged 40 to 49 with COVID-19, enrolled during active disease. Sequenced material: peripheral blood. The sequence is built from TRBV5-4 and TRBJ2-5; possibly the D gene is TRBD2, per 7 matching bases. The CDR3 has the sequence CASSLEKGGRETQYF. The DNA sequence is given as TGTGCCAGCAGCCTCGAAAAGGGGGGGCGAGAGACCCAGTACTTC.